The entry that follows covers one T cell receptor (beta chain) sequence. In its sample, this clonotype was seen a few times. The target of this receptor is not known. Nothing much larger sits one base from this clone, and base qualities are not available. Explained via the paper, the time point label denotes: persistent/refractory GD, antithyroid drugs over 5 years with positive TRAb. For both TCR sequencing and RNA sequencing, RNA was extracted from PBMCs using TRIzol. The diagnosis of Graves' disease followed American Thyroid Association guidelines. Patients for the study were recruited at an endocrinology department in Xi'an, China. Each patient gave 8.5 to 9.5 milliliters of peripheral blood, collected in an EDTA anticoagulant tube. Ficoll Paque Plus density gradient separation was used to isolate PBMCs, and no additional T cell sorting was done. An Agilent 2100 Bioanalyzer and agarose gel were used to check RNA quality, while a NanoDrop 2000 measured RNA concentration.

The receptor library was made with multiplex PCR. The instrument was an Illumina HiSeq 4000. CDR3 regions were amplified by Arm-PCR with iRepertoire HTBI primers to construct TCR beta libraries. PCR products were gel purified before sequencing. The paper's data handling went like this. Across samples, roughly 60 TRBV and 13 to 15 TRBJ segments were identified and used for gene usage analysis of CDR3 amino acid clonotypes. Filtered high-quality paired reads were merged into contigs using COPE and FqMerger. BLAST was used to align contigs to the IMGT TRBV, TRBD and TRBJ reference genes, and CDR3 was defined following IMGT. Any clonotype with a frequency above 0.1% was classified as a highly expanded clone. Repertoire diversity was measured by Shannon entropy, and V-J evenness by the Gini coefficient. Clonotypes shared by more than one individual were considered public. TCRdb handled the public reads itself, with Q25 trimming in fastp and clone calling in MiXCR, and kept productive beta chains. For every CDR3 protein sequence, its rows merge into one entry that carries the most common genes and DNA. The V and J calls follow TCRdb's processing rather than the paper's. This sample lists about 460,000 distinct CDR3 sequences; around a fifth were detected once. The ten largest account for around 13% of the sample.

As encoded in the germline V gene (reference sequence), CDR1 is PRHDT while CDR2 is FYEKMQ. V lost 5 bases and J lost 3 bases; the stretch between them is 14 bases long. Including the terminal cysteine and phenylalanine, the CDR3 comprises 14 residues. This entry keeps only the CDR3 DNA: 42 bases, framed from base 1. This specimen belongs to a study of regulatory T cells in long-lasting Graves disease (dated by TCRdb to the early 2020s). For context, the study as a whole: To count as having persistent Graves' disease, a patient had to have received antithyroid drug treatment for over 5 years with TSH receptor autoantibodies remaining persistently positive. In the clinical cohort, patients with persistent Graves' disease had used antithyroid drugs for an average of roughly ten years. The study was conducted in China and was registered as a clinical trial. A total of roughly 33 samples underwent TCR sequencing: some 13 from persistent and around 20 from newly diagnosed Graves' disease patients. Peripheral blood TCR sequencing and RNA sequencing compared persistent Graves' disease patients with newly diagnosed Graves' disease patients.

Results and caveats for the whole study, not just this receptor: Compared with newly diagnosed patients, patients with persistent Graves' disease had lower TCR Shannon entropy and fewer highly expanded clones, which suggests clonal expansion. Persistent disease showed preferential use of TRBV28, TRBJ1-2 and TRBJ2-5, whereas newly diagnosed disease favored TRBV20-1 and TRBJ2-1. Persistent patients shared more public clonotypes among themselves (around 2,800) than newly diagnosed patients did (about 900). The small sample size was acknowledged by the authors as a limitation that may reduce accuracy. Sequencing and analysis were limited to the TCR beta chain. The study examined only peripheral blood because the primary lesion, thyroid tissue, could not be accessed.

This sample comprised peripheral blood mononuclear cells (PBMCs), obtained when the disease was refractory, from a patient treated with antithyroid drugs. This clonotype originated in a female donor with Graves disease. This chain is built from TRBV13 and TRBJ2-7, with the D gene call left open. This receptor carries the CDR3 CASSKPGSHYEQYF. The nucleotide sequence reads TGTGCCAGCAGCAAACCCGGCTCCCACTACGAGCAGTACTTC.